These 20 T cell receptor beta chains originate from one sample sequenced in a study of human T cells and chemical hapten exposure listed by TCRdb under 2021. Libraries came from RACE. Data came from a NextSeq 500. Starting from the raw public reads, TCRdb applied fastp trimming at Q25, assembled clones with MiXCR and retained in-frame beta chains. Rows merge per CDR3 protein into single entries with the most common DNA and genes. For this sample the table gives approximately 400,000 distinct CDR3 sequences, of which roughly 4.8% were detected only once. The top ten clones comprise about 2.1% of the sample. The time point label corresponds to: patch test 1, 2 weeks after DPC sensitization. The treatment or condition label on this specimen signifies: therapeutic diphenylcyclopropenone sensitization with weekly scalp DPC. Here the sequenced sample was whole blood, taken in connection with sensitization to the hapten diphenylcyclopropenone (DPC). The receptors stem from a woman in her 50s with alopecia areata. Some clones in this sample may be carry-over from other donors' samples.

The sample holds a few counts of this clonotype. CDR3 protein: CASSENGDTQYF. The DNA for the CDR3 is TGTGCCAGCAGTGAAAACGGAGATACGCAGTATTTT. The J gene is TRBJ2-3, the V gene TRBV6-1; D is ambiguous. The CDR3 covers 12 residues. V lost 2 bases to trimming and J lost 5 bases, with 5 bases between them. Germline CDR1 is MNHNS and CDR2 is SASEGT.

The J gene is TRBJ2-1, the V gene TRBV29-1; TRBD1 is a possible D gene (6 bases). V dropped 3 bases and J dropped 5 bases, with 11 bases sitting between them. Germline-derived CDR1 and CDR2 are SQVTM and ANQGSEA. The CDR3 sequence is 13 residues long. The CDR3 protein is CSVDDRLNNEQFF. The DNA of the CDR3 is TGCAGCGTTGACGACAGGCTCAACAATGAGCAGTTCTTC.

The V call is TRBV27, the J call TRBJ2-5; D ambiguous. Germline V gene sequence: CDR1 MNHEY, CDR2 SMNVEV (reference sequence). Trimming left V 5 bases short and J 1 base short, with 17 bases between. CDR3 size: 16 residues. CDR3 in DNA: TGTGCCAGCAGTACCTTTAGCTTCGCTGCCCAAGAGACCCAGTACTTC. This encodes CASSTFSFAAQETQYF.

This clonotype was recorded at least ten times. The chain employs TRBV3-1 and TRBJ1-2; D remains ambiguous. The CDR3 totals 14 residues. With 1 base removed from V and 5 bases from J, the gap between germline ends came to 11 bases. Germline V CDR1 and CDR2: LGHDT, YNNKEL (reference sequence). The DNA of the CDR3 is TGTGCCAGCAGCCAAGTGGCAGGCGATTATGGCTACACCTTC. Its translation is CASSQVAGDYGYTF.

The genes are TRBV20-1 and TRBJ2-7; the match to TRBD2 covers 8 bases. The germline CDR1 and CDR2 sequences are DFQATT and SNEGSKA (reference sequence). V lost 0 bases, J lost 2 bases, and 6 bases stayed unmatched. This CDR3 is 15 amino acids long. Here the CDR3 DNA reads TGCAGTGCTAGAGATAGGCGGGAGGCGACCTACGAGCAGTACTTC. It yields the protein CSARDRREATYEQYF.

Ten or more counts support this clonotype. This chain connects TRBV6-6 to TRBJ1-5; D gene unclear. The germline gives CDR1 MNHNY, CDR2 SVGAGI (reference sequence). V was trimmed by 5 bases and J by 8 bases, leaving 10 bases between them. The CDR3 runs 12 residues. The CDR3 sequence is CASSTADKPQHF. The CDR3 DNA sequence: TGTGCCAGCAGTACAGCGGATAAGCCCCAGCATTTT.

The V call is TRBV7-9, the J call TRBJ2-1; TRBD2 is a possible D gene (6 bases). V lost 5 bases to trimming and J lost 8 bases, with 13 bases between them. The V gene's germline CDR1 is SEHNR and CDR2 FQNEAQ (reference sequence). The CDR3 is 13 residues long. Written as DNA, the CDR3 is TGTGCCAGCAGCCTTCCGGGGGTCCATGAGCAGTTCTTC. Translating gives CASSLPGVHEQFF.

This clonotype was counted a few times. This sequence joins TRBV7-2 and TRBJ2-7; possibly TRBD1 or TRBD2 for D (5 bases each). Germline assignment: CDR1 SGHTA and CDR2 FQGNSA. With 6 bases removed from V and 2 bases from J, the gap between germline ends came to 17 bases. The CDR3 extends over 15 amino acids. In DNA, the CDR3 is TGTGCCAGCAGGTCCCTTGGGGGATCCACCTACGAGCAGTACTTC. Translation gives CASRSLGGSTYEQYF.

This clonotype appeared a few times. The chain recombines TRBV3-1 with TRBJ1-6; unclear D gene. The CDR3 totals 15 residues. Germline CDR1 LGHDT, CDR2 YNNKEL (reference sequence). With 2 bases removed from V and 6 bases from J, the gap between germline ends came to 11 bases. The CDR3 coding sequence is TGTGCCAGCAGCCAAACGGCTTTGATTAATTCACCCCTCCACTTT. It codes for CASSQTALINSPLHF. Full variable domain (outside the CDR3, taken from reference TRBV3-1 and TRBJ1-6): DTAVSQTPKYLVTQMGNDKSIKCEQNLGHDTMYWYKQDSKKFLKIMFSYNNKELIINETVPNRFSPKSPDKAHLNLHINSLELGDSAVYFCASSQTALINSPLHFGNGTRLTVT.

The chain combines TRBV11-2 with TRBJ1-4; 11 bases match TRBD1. Germline-derived CDR1 and CDR2 are SGHAT and FQNNGV. This CDR3 has 16 amino acids. With 2 bases clipped from V and 6 bases from J, the junction kept 5 bases outside the gene matches. As DNA, the CDR3 is TGTGCCAGCAGCTTATTCCCGGGACAGGGGGATGAAAAACTGTTTTTT. Encoded protein: CASSLFPGQGDEKLFF.

This clonotype has a count of ten or more. The CDR3 region has the DNA TGTGCCAGCAGTTACTCCCCAGGAGCGGTTACGAATGAGCAGTTCTTC. It codes for CASSYSPGAVTNEQFF. The genes are TRBV6-5 and TRBJ2-1, with a possible D match to TRBD2 (5 bases). In germline, CDR1 is MNHEY, CDR2 SVGAGI. V lost 0 bases and J lost 7, with 16 bases in between. The CDR3 has 16 amino acids.

This clonotype was seen ten or more times. V is TRBV3-1 and J is TRBJ1-2; 7 nucleotides match TRBD1. Germline CDR1 LGHDT, CDR2 YNNKEL (reference sequence). The trim removed 7 bases at V and 4 bases at J, leaving 12 bases unmatched. The CDR3 has 15 amino acids. This CDR3 is CASNSRGARGYGYTF. The CDR3 nucleotides are TGTGCCAGCAATAGCAGGGGGGCGCGTGGCTATGGCTACACCTTC.

The gene calls are TRBV28 and TRBJ1-1, with 7 bases matching TRBD1. Germline V gives CDR1 MDHEN, CDR2 SYDVKM. This CDR3 has 18 amino acids. J lost 5 bases, V lost 1 base, and 16 bases had no gene match. CDR3 nucleotide sequence: TGTGCCAGCAGTTTATCCATTGGGGCAGGGGGAGAGGGGACTGAAGCTTTCTTT. It codes for CASSLSIGAGGEGTEAFF.

The table lists this clonotype with a few counts. The chain links TRBV29-1 to TRBJ2-5; no reliable D call. Germline lookup yields CDR1 SQVTM and CDR2 ANQGSEA. The CDR3 runs to 13 residues. Trimming took off 4 bases at V and 2 bases at J, with 11 bases between the two ends. The CDR3 region is CSVGISGQETQYF. As DNA, the CDR3 is TGCAGCGTTGGAATCTCCGGGCAAGAGACCCAGTACTTC.

This clonotype was counted between two and nine times. The chain combines TRBV20-1 with TRBJ2-3; D tentatively fits TRBD1 or TRBD2 (5 bases each). V was trimmed by 6 bases and J by 0 bases, leaving 13 bases between them. Germline V gene sequence: CDR1 DFQATT, CDR2 SNEGSKA (reference sequence). This CDR3 region has 14 residues. Here the CDR3 DNA reads TGCAGTGCCGGGACGGTCACTAGCACAGATACGCAGTATTTT. Protein product: CSAGTVTSTDTQYF.

A few counts support this clonotype. CDR3 bases: TGTGCCACCAGCAGAGCTTGGGACGGACGGCAAGCTAACTATGGCTACACCTTC. This encodes CATSRAWDGRQANYGYTF. The chain combines TRBV15 with TRBJ1-2, with a possible D match to TRBD1 (5 bases). Germline V gives CDR1 LNHNV, CDR2 YYDKDF (reference sequence). The V end lost 1 base, the J end lost 0 bases, and 18 bases lay between the germline ends. CDR3 length: 18 amino acids.

This clonotype was seen a few times. This chain joins TRBV3-1 and TRBJ2-1; a possible D gene is TRBD2 (6 bases). CDR1 and CDR2 (germline): LGHDT, YNNKEL (reference sequence). Between the trimmed V and J ends, which lost 0 bases and 0 bases, there was a span of 15 bases. The CDR3 is 18 amino acids. CDR3 DNA sequence: TGTGCCAGCAGCCAAGATGGAGGGCGGGGTTTCTCCTACAATGAGCAGTTCTTC. Its protein is CASSQDGGRGFSYNEQFF.

This clonotype was observed a few times. CDR3 sequence reads: CASGGLEQYF. For the CDR3, the DNA is TGTGCCAGTGGAGGCCTGGAGCAGTACTTC. The chain is built from TRBV12-3 or TRBV12-4 and TRBJ2-7; TRBD2 is a possible D gene (5 bases). The CDR3 has 10 amino acids. Trimming removed 9 bases at V and 7 bases at J, with 10 bases between.

This clonotype was found a few times. J is TRBJ2-5 and V is TRBV28, with TRBD2 as a possible D gene (6 bases). Germline values: CDR1 MDHEN, CDR2 SYDVKM. This CDR3 is built from 14 residues. The V and J ends lost 6 bases and 1 base respectively, with 12 bases between them. The CDR3 DNA sequence: TGTGCCAGCAGCCACATGCGGGGCCAAGAGACCCAGTACTTC. Translation gives CASSHMRGQETQYF.

The chain carries TRBV5-6 and TRBJ2-7, with D unresolved. Trimming took 4 bases from V and 7 from J, leaving 15 bases between them. This CDR3 spans 13 amino acids. Germline V lookup: CDR1 SGHDT, CDR2 YYEEEE. The CDR3 loop is CASSPGFHQEQYF. The CDR3 DNA reads TGTGCCAGCAGCCCGGGTTTCCACCAGGAGCAGTACTTC.